Shown below are 12 T cell receptor beta chains from a single sample sequenced in a study of CD8 T cells in Susac syndrome. An amount of RNA that ranged from 0.5 to 1 ug was reverse transcribed with random hexamers. A single record per CDR3 protein comes from TCRdb applying MiXCR to the immunoSEQ multiplex PCR reads. This sample has around 190,000 distinct CDR3 sequences, with 85% to 95% found just once. The sequenced material came from CD4+ T cells from PBMCs. The receptors derive from a human donor with Susac syndrome.

The chain employs TRBV19 and TRBJ2-5; 12 bases are shared with TRBD2. V gave up 5 bases and J gave up 3 bases; unmatched junction bases: 7. The CDR3 is made up of 16 amino acids. The germline CDR1 and CDR2 sequences are LNHDA and SQIVND (reference sequence). The CDR3 region is CASSLLLAGGKETQYF. CDR3 DNA: TGTGCCAGTAGTTTACTACTAGCGGGGGGCAAAGAGACCCAGTACTTC.

The rearrangement uses TRBV5-1 and TRBJ2-7, with unresolved D. The CDR3 is made up of 15 amino acids. V was shortened by 4 bases and J by 2 bases, with 16 bases between the two germline ends. CDR1 and CDR2 (germline): SGHRS, YFSETQ. CDR3 in amino acids: CASSPSVQQPYEQYF. DNA for the CDR3: TGCGCCAGCAGCCCCAGTGTACAGCAACCCTACGAGCAGTACTTC.

V usage is TRBV5-1 and J usage is TRBJ2-1; the D gene is possibly TRBD2 (5 bases). The CDR3 runs to 13 residues. Germline CDR1 SGHRS, CDR2 YFSETQ. Trimming cost V 4 bases and J 8 bases, with 13 bases left between them. In DNA, the CDR3 is TGCGCCAGCAGCCCCCTCTTGCGGGATGAGCAGTTCTTC. Translation: CASSPLLRDEQFF.

V and J are TRBV3-1 and TRBJ1-1; no clear D gene. Trimming stripped 1 base from V and 4 bases from J, with 10 bases between. Germline V lookup: CDR1 LGHDT, CDR2 YNNKEL (reference sequence). CDR3 size: 14 residues. The CDR3 here is CASSQGWEGTEAFF. The CDR3 DNA sequence: TGTGCCAGCAGCCAAGGGTGGGAGGGCACTGAAGCTTTCTTT. The whole variable domain, filled in from reference TRBV3-1 and TRBJ1-1, reads DTAVSQTPKYLVTQMGNDKSIKCEQNLGHDTMYWYKQDSKKFLKIMFSYNNKELIINETVPNRFSPKSPDKAHLNLHINSLELGDSAVYFCASSQGWEGTEAFFGQGTRLTVV.

The gene calls are TRBV12-3 or TRBV12-4 and TRBJ2-7; TRBD1 aligns across 9 bases. After removal of 8 bases from V and 7 bases from J, the junction contained 6 bases not matched to a gene. CDR3 length: 12 amino acids. The CDR3 sequence is CASGTGRREQYF. The CDR3 DNA sequence: TGTGCCAGCGGGACAGGGCGCCGGGAGCAGTACTTC.

V and J are TRBV20-1 and TRBJ1-5; D is unclear. V lost 0 bases to trimming and J lost 3 bases, with 9 bases between them. Germline CDR1 is DFQATT and CDR2 is SNEGSKA (reference sequence). This CDR3 has 14 residues. CDR3: CSARDARSNQPQHF. Here the CDR3 DNA reads TGCAGTGCTAGAGATGCCAGATCCAATCAGCCCCAGCATTTT.

The chain uses TRBV27 and TRBJ2-1, with D perhaps given as TRBD1 or TRBD2 (6 bases each). Germline assignment: CDR1 MNHEY and CDR2 SMNVEV (reference sequence). The V end was cut by 6 bases, the J end by 10 bases, with 10 bases between. This CDR3 is 11 amino acids long. The CDR3 region has the DNA TGTGCCAGCAGCCGCGGGACAGAGCAGTTCTTC. Protein sequence: CASSRGTEQFF.

This clonotype was picked up one time. CDR3 sequence reads: CSAILGGEAFF. CDR3 in DNA: TGCAGTGCTATCCTCGGAGGCGAAGCTTTCTTT. This chain connects TRBV20-1 to TRBJ1-1; D gene uncertain. Germline V lookup: CDR1 DFQATT, CDR2 SNEGSKA (reference sequence). The CDR3 length is 11 residues. V was cut by 4 bases and J by 8 bases, with 11 bases left in between.

The chain links TRBV5-1 to TRBJ2-7; TRBD1 agrees at 9 bases. The J segment lost 2 bases and the V segment lost 1 base, leaving 7 bases of the junction unmatched. Germline loops: CDR1 SGHRS, CDR2 YFSETQ. The CDR3 runs 16 residues. CDR3 in DNA: TGCGCCAGCAGCTTGTTATTTGGGACAGGGACCTACGAGCAGTACTTC. Its translation is CASSLLFGTGTYEQYF.

The V gene is TRBV9, the J gene TRBJ1-3; no clear D gene. The germline V gene encodes CDR1 SGDLS and CDR2 YYNGEE. This CDR3 contains 14 residues. V was shortened by 2 bases and J by 0 bases, with 6 bases between the two germline ends. CDR3 sequence: CASSVSSSGNTIYF. The CDR3 region has the DNA TGTGCCAGCAGCGTTAGTAGCTCTGGAAACACCATATATTTT. Combining the CDR3 with reference TRBV9 and TRBJ1-3 gives the whole variable domain DSGVTQTPKHLITATGQRVTLRCSPRSGDLSVYWYQQSLDQGLQFLIQYYNGEERAKGNILERFSAQQFPDLHSELNLSSLELGDSALYFCASSVSSSGNTIYFGEGSWLTVV.

The gene calls are TRBV12-3 or TRBV12-4 and TRBJ2-3; D is undetermined. The CDR3 extends over 12 amino acids. V dropped 1 base and J dropped 11 bases, with 10 bases sitting between them. The CDR3 here is CASSLDSTVQYF. The CDR3 nucleotides are TGTGCCAGCAGTTTAGACTCGACGGTGCAGTATTTT.

The rearrangement links TRBV19 to TRBJ2-3; possible D gene TRBD2, 5 bases. Germline CDR1 LNHDA, CDR2 SQIVND (reference sequence). This CDR3 spans 15 amino acids. Trimming cost V 1 base and J 0 bases, with 8 bases left between them. The chain's CDR3 is CASSIAGISTDTQYF. The CDR3, as DNA: TGTGCCAGTAGTATAGCCGGGATAAGCACAGATACGCAGTATTTT. The full variable domain, its missing parts supplied by reference TRBV19 and TRBJ2-3, is DGGITQSPKYLFRKEGQNVTLSCEQNLNHDAMYWYRQDPGQGLRLIYYSQIVNDFQKGDIAEGYSVSREKKESFPLTVTSAQKNPTAFYLCASSIAGISTDTQYFGPGTRLTVL.